These 26 T cell receptor beta chains were sequenced from one sample in a study of blood T cells in healthy people across ages. It was with a sample-barcoded 5' primer and a J-beta primer mix that a second PCR of about 7 to 12 cycles was run. TCRdb used MiXCR to reprocess the 5' RACE reads, holding one entry per CDR3 protein. The sample contains approximately 900,000 distinct CDR3 sequences, under 35% of which appear only once. These same data were also listed under a study on T cells of mothers and their children.

Sequencing was carried out using blood. These receptor sequences come from a woman aged 40 to 50 in good health.

The chain links TRBV5-1 to TRBJ1-5; D is perhaps TRBD1 (6 bases). The germline V gene has CDR1 SGHRS and CDR2 YFSETQ. Trimming removed 4 bases at V and 11 bases at J, with 19 bases between. The CDR3 is made up of 14 amino acids. The DNA of the CDR3 is TGCGCCAGCAGCCAAGGGGACCCAAGGGGGACCCAGCATTTT. Translated: CASSQGDPRGTQHF. Full variable domain (missing parts from reference TRBV5-1 and TRBJ1-5): KAGVTQTPRYLIKTRGQQVTLSCSPISGHRSVSWYQQTPGQGLQFLFEYFSETQRNKGNFPGRFSGRQFSNSRSEMNVSTLELGDSALYLCASSQGDPRGTQHFGDGTRLSIL.

The CDR3 DNA reads as TGTGCCAGCAGGCCCGGACAGTACTACGAGCAGTACTTC. This translates into CASRPGQYYEQYF. The V call is TRBV6-5, the J call TRBJ2-7, with a possible D match to TRBD1 (6 bases). The CDR3 has 13 amino acids. V was cut by 6 bases and J by 3 bases, with 12 bases left in between. In germline, CDR1 is MNHEY, CDR2 SVGAGI.

In its sample, this clonotype was seen many times. As DNA, the CDR3 is TGTGCCAGCAGCTTAAGGGTGTGGACTAGCGGAACCTACGAGCAGTACTTC. The encoded protein is CASSLRVWTSGTYEQYF. V is TRBV7-2 and J is TRBJ2-7, with 10 nucleotides matching TRBD2. This CDR3 region has 17 residues. V gave up 2 bases and J gave up 2 bases; unmatched junction bases: 9. Germline CDR1 SGHTA, CDR2 FQGNSA.

The chain combines TRBV5-1 with TRBJ1-4; 8 bases fit TRBD1. In germline, CDR1 is SGHRS, CDR2 YFSETQ. The V gene end was trimmed by 2 bases and the J gene end by 0 bases; junction bases not matched to a gene: 6. The CDR3 has 17 amino acids. Here the CDR3 reads CASSFGTGPATNEKLFF. CDR3 in DNA: TGCGCCAGCAGCTTCGGGACAGGACCTGCAACTAATGAAAAACTGTTTTTT.

V gene TRBV29-1 combines with J gene TRBJ1-2, with D possibly being TRBD1 (6 bases). The CDR3 loop spans 13 amino acids. The V end was cut by 7 bases, the J end by 4 bases, with 16 bases between. The germline V gene encodes CDR1 SQVTM and CDR2 ANQGSEA. DNA of the CDR3: TGCAGCGCCGATCAGGGGAACAGCTATGGCTACACCTTC. Translated: CSADQGNSYGYTF.

This clonotype was seen a handful of times. The J gene is TRBJ2-1, the V gene TRBV11-2, with unresolved D. The CDR3 consists of 15 residues. Trimming pared 1 base from V and 0 bases from J, leaving 7 bases between. Germline V CDR1 and CDR2: SGHAT, FQNNGV. This CDR3 reads CASSLGTASYNEQFF. CDR3 coding DNA: TGTGCCAGCAGCTTAGGTACAGCCTCCTACAATGAGCAGTTCTTC.

The V and J genes are TRBV20-1 and TRBJ2-5; 9 positions match TRBD2. Germline CDR1 reads DFQATT; CDR2 reads SNEGSKA (reference sequence). The ends lost 1 base at V and 3 bases at J; junction bases unmatched: 3. This CDR3 spans 14 amino acids. The CDR3 reads CSARAVAGEETQYF. The CDR3 DNA sequence: TGCAGTGCTAGAGCCGTAGCGGGGGAAGAGACCCAGTACTTC.

This clonotype was picked up one time. This may be a read error: a much more frequent sequence differs by one nucleotide. The genes are TRBV18 and TRBJ2-1, with 9 bases identical to TRBD1. Germline CDR1 is KGHSH and CDR2 is LQKENI. The CDR3 is 18 residues long. DNA of the CDR3: TGTGCCAGCTCACCTGCCCCCTCCGGGACAGGGAATTCTAATGGGCAGTTCTTC. This gives the protein CASSPAPSGTGNSNGQFF.

Only a few counts were recorded for this clonotype. The chain links TRBV30 to TRBJ2-5; a weak D match, TRBD2 (6 bases). The CDR3 covers 13 residues. Germline CDR1 GTSNPN, CDR2 SVGIG (reference sequence). The germline V and J ends were trimmed by 1 base and 3 bases, with 9 bases remaining between them. The CDR3 reads CAWSGDSEETQYF. The CDR3 DNA follows: TGTGCCTGGAGTGGGGACTCCGAAGAGACCCAGTACTTC.

This clonotype was picked up a small number of times. V and J are TRBV11-3 and TRBJ2-5, with D possibly TRBD2 on 6 matching bases. Germline V gene data show CDR1 as SGHNT and CDR2 as YENEEA. CDR3 length: 16 amino acids. The germline V and J ends were trimmed by 1 base and 5 bases, with 17 bases remaining between them. This chain's CDR3 is CASSLGRSRETETQYF. For the CDR3, the DNA is TGTGCCAGCAGCTTAGGTCGGTCCCGGGAGACGGAGACCCAGTACTTC.

Regarding this clonotype: A read error is possible here, since a much larger clone lies one base away. This chain uses TRBV2 with TRBJ2-7; the D gene is possibly TRBD2 (7 bases). The V gene lost 3 bases and the J gene lost 10 bases, with 19 bases spanning the gap. Germline-derived CDR1 and CDR2 are SNHLY and FYNNEI. The CDR3 has 14 residues. This CDR3 reads CASSEVRGRLVQYF. The CDR3 DNA reads as TGTGCCAGCAGTGAGGTGCGGGGGCGGTTGGTCCAGTACTTC.

This clonotype was seen only a few times. This chain links TRBV15 with TRBJ2-3; 7 bases match TRBD2. The length of the CDR3 is 15 residues. V trimming: 0 bases; J trimming: 3 bases; junction bases outside the gene matches: 3. From germline, CDR1 is LNHNV and CDR2 YYDKDF (reference sequence). The CDR3 sequence: CATSRERLATDTQYF. The CDR3 region has the DNA TGTGCCACCAGCAGAGAGAGACTAGCAACAGATACGCAGTATTTT.

The gene calls are TRBV29-1 and TRBJ2-1, with D possibly being TRBD2 (6 bases). The length of the CDR3 is 12 residues. From germline, CDR1 is SQVTM and CDR2 ANQGSEA. V shed 8 bases and J shed 4 bases, with 12 bases lying between them. DNA for the CDR3: TGCAGCAGTGGTAGCGGATACAATGAGCAGTTCTTC. Translation gives CSSGSGYNEQFF.

This clonotype has at least ten counts. The chain employs TRBV29-1 and TRBJ2-5; D may be TRBD2 (5 bases). The CDR3 runs 12 residues. The germline CDR1 and CDR2 sequences are SQVTM and ANQGSEA. The V end lost 7 bases, the J end lost 5 bases, and 14 bases lay between the germline ends. DNA for the CDR3: TGCAGCGCTAACGGGTCGGGGGAGACCCAGTACTTC. It specifies CSANGSGETQYF. The whole variable domain, remainder taken from reference TRBV29-1 and TRBJ2-5, is SAVISQKPSRDICQRGTSLTIQCQVDSQVTMMFWYRQQPGQSLTLIATANQGSEATYESGFVIDKFPISRPNLTFSTLTVSNMSPEDSSIYLCSANGSGETQYFGPGTRLLVL.

A few counts support this clonotype. The J gene is TRBJ1-4, the V gene TRBV7-3; 8 nucleotides match TRBD1. The germline gives CDR1 SGHTA, CDR2 FQGTGA. V shed 0 bases and J 7 bases; nucleotides not matched to a gene: 4. CDR3 size: 15 residues. The CDR3 protein is CASSLTGTGLEKLFF. As DNA, the CDR3 is TGTGCCAGCAGCTTAACCGGGACAGGCCTTGAAAAACTGTTTTTT.

V usage is TRBV29-1 and J usage is TRBJ2-6, with D maybe TRBD1 (6 bases). Germline CDR1 reads SQVTM; CDR2 reads ANQGSEA. The CDR3 runs to 16 residues. Trimming pared 4 bases from V and 0 bases from J, leaving 13 bases between. CDR3 DNA: TGCAGCGTTGGCAGGGGCCGCGACTCTGGGGCCAACGTCCTGACTTTC. It yields the protein CSVGRGRDSGANVLTF.

The table lists this clonotype with a few counts. This chain links TRBV25-1 with TRBJ1-1; D is possibly TRBD1 (5 bases). CDR1 MGHDK and CDR2 SYGVNS come from the germline V gene. V lost 5 bases to trimming and J lost 3 bases, with 10 bases between them. The CDR3 has 13 residues. The CDR3 here is CASSLGDYTEAFF. The CDR3, as DNA: TGTGCCAGCAGTTTGGGGGACTACACTGAAGCTTTCTTT.

The gene calls are TRBV10-3 and TRBJ1-1, with D hard to call. Trimming removed 2 bases from V and 1 base from J, with 8 bases in between. Germline V gene lookup returns CDR1 ENHRY and CDR2 SYGVKD. This CDR3 has 14 residues. CDR3 sequence reads: CAISEPTKNTEAFF. The CDR3 coding sequence is TGTGCCATCAGTGAGCCAACGAAGAACACTGAAGCTTTCTTT.

This clonotype appeared a few times. This chain connects TRBV4-1 to TRBJ2-1; the D gene is possibly TRBD1 (6 bases). The DNA end is a closer match to TRBJ2-7, so the J assignment may be wrong. The germline gives CDR1 MGHRA, CDR2 YSYEKL. The CDR3 is 15 amino acids. CDR3 in amino acids: CASSPWTDTYNEQYF. CDR3 coding DNA: TGCGCCAGCAGCCCGTGGACAGACACTTACAATGAGCAGTACTTC.

Ten or more counts support this clonotype. The genes are TRBV29-1 and TRBJ1-2; D is perhaps TRBD1 (6 bases). Trimming took off 6 bases at V and 2 bases at J, with 13 bases between the two ends. The CDR3 is 13 residues long. Looked up from germline, CDR1 is SQVTM and CDR2 is ANQGSEA. The CDR3 bases are TGCAGCGTCGGAGGGACACTGAACTATGGCTACACCTTC. The encoded protein is CSVGGTLNYGYTF.

This chain connects TRBV12-3 or TRBV12-4 to TRBJ1-2, with 11 nucleotides matching TRBD1. The CDR3 is 18 residues long. With V trimmed by 6 bases and J by 0 bases, 12 bases remained unmatched. The chain's CDR3 is CASSGPGQGGKANYGYTF. CDR3 DNA: TGTGCCAGCAGCGGACCGGGACAGGGGGGAAAGGCTAACTATGGCTACACCTTC.

This clonotype has only a few counts. The chain employs TRBV7-3 and TRBJ2-1; TRBD1 might be the D (5 bases). CDR1 SGHTA and CDR2 FQGTGA come from the germline V gene. The CDR3 runs 13 residues. V lost 1 base and J lost 13, with 14 bases in between. The chain's CDR3 is CASSLKGQETQFF. The CDR3 nucleotides are TGTGCCAGCAGCTTAAAGGGGCAAGAGACCCAGTTCTTC.

This clonotype was observed many times. The CDR3 loop is CASRDLYNEQFF. CDR3 DNA sequence: TGTGCCAGCAGGGACTTATACAATGAGCAGTTCTTC. This chain uses TRBV6-2 or TRBV6-3 with TRBJ2-1; tentative D call: TRBD2 (5 bases). Trimming removed 6 bases from V and 4 bases from J, with 7 bases in between. CDR3 length: 12 residues. Germline values: CDR1 MNHEY, CDR2 SVGEGT.

This clonotype was seen more than once but under ten times. V gene TRBV12-3 or TRBV12-4 combines with J gene TRBJ2-1; D perhaps matches TRBD2 (6 bases). The CDR3 has 12 residues. Deletions cut 11 bases from V and 3 bases from J, with 11 bases between. CDR3 loop: CACSGLYNEQFF. The CDR3 DNA follows: TGTGCCTGCTCGGGACTCTACAATGAGCAGTTCTTC.

This clonotype was detected only a few times. This sequence joins TRBV11-1 and TRBJ2-1, with TRBD2 matching over 8 bases. This CDR3 is 15 amino acids long. Germline V gene data show CDR1 as SGHAT and CDR2 as FQDESV (reference sequence). The ends lost 5 bases at V and 8 bases at J; junction bases unmatched: 11. CDR3 sequence reads: CASSLRGGPFDEQFF. The CDR3 DNA follows: TGTGCCAGCAGCCTCCGCGGGGGGCCTTTCGATGAGCAGTTCTTC.

The genes are TRBV7-2 and TRBJ1-3; the D gene is possibly TRBD1 (5 bases). V was trimmed by 8 bases and J by 8 bases, leaving 13 bases between them. The CDR3 length is 12 residues. Germline V gives CDR1 SGHTA, CDR2 FQGNSA. The DNA of the CDR3 is TGTGCCAGCCGGGGCCCGATCGACACCATATATTTT. The encoded protein is CASRGPIDTIYF.